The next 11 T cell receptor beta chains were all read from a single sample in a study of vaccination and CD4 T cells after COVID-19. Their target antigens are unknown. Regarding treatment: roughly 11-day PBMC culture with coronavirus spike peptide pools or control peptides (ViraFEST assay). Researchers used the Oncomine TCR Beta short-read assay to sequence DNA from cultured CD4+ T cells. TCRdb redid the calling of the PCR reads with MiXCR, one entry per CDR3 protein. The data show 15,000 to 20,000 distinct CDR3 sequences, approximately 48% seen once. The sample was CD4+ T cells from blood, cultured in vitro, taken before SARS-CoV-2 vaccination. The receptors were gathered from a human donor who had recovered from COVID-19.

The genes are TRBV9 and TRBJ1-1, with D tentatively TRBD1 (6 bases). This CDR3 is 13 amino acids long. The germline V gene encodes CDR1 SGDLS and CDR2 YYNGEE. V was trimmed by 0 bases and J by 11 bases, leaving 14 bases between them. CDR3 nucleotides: TGTGCCAGCAGCGTAGACAGGGTTGGTGTGGCTTTCTTT. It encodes CASSVDRVGVAFF.

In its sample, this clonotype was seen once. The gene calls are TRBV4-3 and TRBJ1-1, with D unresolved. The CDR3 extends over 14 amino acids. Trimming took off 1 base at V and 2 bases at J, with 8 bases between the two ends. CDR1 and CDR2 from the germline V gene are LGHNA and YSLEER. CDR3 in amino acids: CASSQVAGNTEAFF. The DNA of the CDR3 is TGCGCCAGCAGCCAAGTTGCCGGAAACACTGAAGCTTTCTTT.

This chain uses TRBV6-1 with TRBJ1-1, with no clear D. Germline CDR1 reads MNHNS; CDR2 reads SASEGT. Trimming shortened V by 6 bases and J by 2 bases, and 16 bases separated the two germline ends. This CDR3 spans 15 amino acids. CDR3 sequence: CASSRPGVINTEAFF. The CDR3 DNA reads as TGTGCCAGCAGCCGCCCGGGTGTGATAAACACTGAAGCTTTCTTT.

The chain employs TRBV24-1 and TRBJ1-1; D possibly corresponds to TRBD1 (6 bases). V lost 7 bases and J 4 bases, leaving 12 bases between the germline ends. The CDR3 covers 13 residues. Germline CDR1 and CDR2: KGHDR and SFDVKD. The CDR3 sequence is CATSITGTTEAFF. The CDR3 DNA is TGTGCCACCAGCATAACAGGGACCACTGAAGCTTTCTTT.

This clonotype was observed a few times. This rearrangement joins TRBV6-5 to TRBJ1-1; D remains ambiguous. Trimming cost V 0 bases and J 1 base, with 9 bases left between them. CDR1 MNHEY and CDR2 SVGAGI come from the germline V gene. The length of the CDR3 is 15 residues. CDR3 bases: TGTGCCAGCAGTTACTCAGGACCGACGAACACTGAAGCTTTCTTT. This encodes CASSYSGPTNTEAFF.

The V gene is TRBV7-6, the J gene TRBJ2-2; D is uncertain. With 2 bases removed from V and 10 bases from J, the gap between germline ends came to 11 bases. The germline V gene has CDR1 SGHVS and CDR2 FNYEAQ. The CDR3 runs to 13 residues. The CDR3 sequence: CASSLRKLVELFF. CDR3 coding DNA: TGTGCCAGCAGCTTACGCAAGCTGGTGGAGCTGTTTTTT. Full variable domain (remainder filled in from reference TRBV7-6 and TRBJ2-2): GAGVSQSPRYKVTKRGQDVALRCDPISGHVSLYWYRQALGQGPEFLTYFNYEAQQDKSGLPNDRFSAERPEGSISTLTIQRTEQRDSAMYRCASSLRKLVELFFGEGSRLTVL.

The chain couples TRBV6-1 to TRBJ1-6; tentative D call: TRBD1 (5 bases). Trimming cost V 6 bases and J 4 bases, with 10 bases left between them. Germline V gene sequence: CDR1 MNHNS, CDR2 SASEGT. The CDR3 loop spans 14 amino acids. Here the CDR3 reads CASREGRYNSPLHF. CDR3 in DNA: TGTGCCAGCAGAGAGGGACGGTATAATTCACCCCTCCACTTT.

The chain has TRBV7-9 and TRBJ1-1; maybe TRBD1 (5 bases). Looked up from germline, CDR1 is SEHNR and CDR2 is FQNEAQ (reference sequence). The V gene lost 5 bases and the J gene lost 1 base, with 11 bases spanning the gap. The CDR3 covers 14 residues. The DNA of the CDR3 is TGTGCCAGCAGCCGCAGGGCCCAGAACACTGAAGCTTTCTTT. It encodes CASSRRAQNTEAFF.

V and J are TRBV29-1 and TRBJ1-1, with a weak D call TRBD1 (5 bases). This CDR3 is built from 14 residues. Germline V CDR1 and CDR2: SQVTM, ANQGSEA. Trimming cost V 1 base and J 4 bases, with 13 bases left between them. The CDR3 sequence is CSVEVQGVTTEAFF. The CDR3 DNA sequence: TGCAGCGTTGAAGTACAAGGGGTCACCACTGAAGCTTTCTTT.

This CDR3 reads CAWSGGTSGGDEQFF. The CDR3 DNA sequence: TGTGCCTGGAGCGGAGGGACTAGCGGGGGGGATGAGCAGTTCTTC. The chain employs TRBV30 and TRBJ2-1; 16 nucleotides match TRBD2. Germline-derived CDR1 and CDR2 are GTSNPN and SVGIG (reference sequence). The CDR3 contains 15 residues. With 3 bases clipped from V and 8 bases from J, the junction kept 4 bases outside the gene matches.

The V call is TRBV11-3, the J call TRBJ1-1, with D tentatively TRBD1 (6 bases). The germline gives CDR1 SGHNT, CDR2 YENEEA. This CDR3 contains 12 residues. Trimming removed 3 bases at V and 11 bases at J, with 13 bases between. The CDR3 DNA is TGTGCCAGCAGCTTTCAGGGGTCGACGGCTTTCTTT. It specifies CASSFQGSTAFF.